The text below deals with one T cell receptor beta chain. What it recognizes is unknown. This record belongs to a study of beta chain features in type 1 diabetes. Background on the study: Patients were similar to healthy donors in age and gender (as well as in cell yields).

Sequenced material consisted of expressed TCRB transcripts (all of the isolated RNA was reverse transcribed). Produced via immunoSEQ multiplex PCR; TCRdb's table is partial and in-frame only. Here the sample spans around 450,000 clones, roughly an eighth being singletons. Study-wide findings and caveats: Moderate but significant shortening of TCRB CDR3s was recorded in all four CD4+ subsets from Type 1 diabetes patients. The study found that naive, central memory and Treg TCRB repertoires appeared more similar in patients than in healthy donors.

CDR1 is SGHVS, CDR2 FQNEAQ, per germline. The CDR3 is made up of 16 amino acids. Trimming took 1 base from V and 2 from J; bases not matched to a gene: 8. The TCR comes from a woman between 18 and 29 years old in good health. The source material was naive CD4+ T cells from blood. The genes are TRBV7-8 and TRBJ2-7, with 7 nucleotides matching TRBD1. CDR3 sequence: CASSLGTGTATYEQYV. CDR3 DNA sequence: TGTGCCAGCAGCTTAGGGACCGGGACAGCAACCTACGAGCAGTACGTC.